This TCR beta chain was sequenced in a study of regulatory T cells in long-lasting Graves disease. Looked up from germline, CDR1 is LNHDA and CDR2 is SQIVND (reference sequence). Trimming took off 7 bases at V and 3 bases at J, with 13 bases between the two ends. This CDR3 is built from 14 residues. Time point of the sample: persistent/refractory GD, antithyroid drugs over 5 years with positive TRAb. The TCR library was prepared using RNA isolated from PBMCs. Study-wide results and caveats: Gene preferences differed: TRBV28, TRBJ1-2, TRBJ2-5 in persistent cases. Patients whose Graves' disease persisted exhibited lower TCR diversity than those newly diagnosed.

Library construction for TCR beta used iRepertoire HTBI primers and Arm-PCR of CDR3 regions. Per the original data handling: Identification of gene segments yielded over 60 TRBV and 14 to 15 TRBJ across samples. TCRdb recomputed calls from the multiplex PCR reads with MiXCR, one row per CDR3 protein. It is TCRdb's table, rather than the study itself, that gives the V and J calls and clone size. The table records 310,000 or so distinct CDR3 sequences, about 20% of them present only once. About this clonotype itself: Antigen: not known.

Sequences were derived from peripheral blood mononuclear cells (PBMCs), sampled when the disease was refractory, from a patient treated with antithyroid drugs. This TCR came from a female donor with Graves disease. V gene TRBV19 combines with J gene TRBJ1-5; weak D call: TRBD1 (6 bases). The CDR3 coding sequence is TGTGCCAGTACCCCGGACAGCAACAATCAGCCCCAGCATTTT. As protein: CASTPDSNNQPQHF.